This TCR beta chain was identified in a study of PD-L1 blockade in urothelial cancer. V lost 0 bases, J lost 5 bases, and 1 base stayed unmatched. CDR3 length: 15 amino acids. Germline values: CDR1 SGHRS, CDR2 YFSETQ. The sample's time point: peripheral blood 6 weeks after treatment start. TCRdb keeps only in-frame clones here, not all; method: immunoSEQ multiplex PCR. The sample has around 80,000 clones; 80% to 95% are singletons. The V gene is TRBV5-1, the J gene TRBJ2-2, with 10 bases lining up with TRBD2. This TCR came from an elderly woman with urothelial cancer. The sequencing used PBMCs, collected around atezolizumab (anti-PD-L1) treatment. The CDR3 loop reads CASSLVTSGTGELFF. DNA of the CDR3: TGCGCCAGCAGCTTGGTGACTAGCGGGACCGGGGAGCTGTTTTTT.